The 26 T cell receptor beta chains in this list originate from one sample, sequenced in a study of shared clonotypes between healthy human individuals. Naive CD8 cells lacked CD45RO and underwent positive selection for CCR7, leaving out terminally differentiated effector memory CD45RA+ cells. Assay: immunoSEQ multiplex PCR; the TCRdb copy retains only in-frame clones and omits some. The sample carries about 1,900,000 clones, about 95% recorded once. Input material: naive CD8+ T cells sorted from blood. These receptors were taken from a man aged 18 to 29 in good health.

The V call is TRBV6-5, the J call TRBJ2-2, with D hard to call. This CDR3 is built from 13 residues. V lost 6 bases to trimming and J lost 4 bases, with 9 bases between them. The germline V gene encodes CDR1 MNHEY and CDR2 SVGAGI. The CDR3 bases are TGTGCCAGCAGCCCGGACGTCACCGGGGAGCTGTTTTTT. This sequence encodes CASSPDVTGELFF.

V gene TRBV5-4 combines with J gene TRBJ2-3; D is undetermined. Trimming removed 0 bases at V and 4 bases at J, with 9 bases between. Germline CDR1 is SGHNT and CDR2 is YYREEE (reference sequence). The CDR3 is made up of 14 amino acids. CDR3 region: CASSLETGPDTQYF. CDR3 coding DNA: TGTGCCAGCAGCTTGGAGACGGGCCCAGATACGCAGTATTTT.

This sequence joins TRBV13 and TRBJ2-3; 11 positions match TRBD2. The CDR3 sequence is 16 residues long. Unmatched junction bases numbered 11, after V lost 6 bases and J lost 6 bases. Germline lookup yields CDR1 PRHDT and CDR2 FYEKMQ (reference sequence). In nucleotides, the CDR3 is TGTGCCAGCAGTCCCTGGACTAGCGGGTTCGGTGATACGCAGTATTTT. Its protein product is CASSPWTSGFGDTQYF.

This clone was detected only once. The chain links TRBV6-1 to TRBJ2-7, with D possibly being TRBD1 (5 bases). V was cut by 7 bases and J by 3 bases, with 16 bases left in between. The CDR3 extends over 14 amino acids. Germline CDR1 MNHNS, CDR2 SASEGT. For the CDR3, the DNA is TGTGCCAGCACCTCCGACAGACAAGGCTACGAGCAGTACTTC. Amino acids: CASTSDRQGYEQYF.

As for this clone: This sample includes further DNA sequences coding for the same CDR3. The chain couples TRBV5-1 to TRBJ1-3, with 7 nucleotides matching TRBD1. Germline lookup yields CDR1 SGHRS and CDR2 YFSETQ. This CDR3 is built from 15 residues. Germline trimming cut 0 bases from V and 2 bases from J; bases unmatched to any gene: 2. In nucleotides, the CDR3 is TGCGCCAGCAGCTTGGAAGGGGGCACTGGAAACACCATATATTTT. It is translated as CASSLEGGTGNTIYF. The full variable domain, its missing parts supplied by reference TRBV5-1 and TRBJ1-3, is KAGVTQTPRYLIKTRGQQVTLSCSPISGHRSVSWYQQTPGQGLQFLFEYFSETQRNKGNFPGRFSGRQFSNSRSEMNVSTLELGDSALYLCASSLEGGTGNTIYFGEGSWLTVV.

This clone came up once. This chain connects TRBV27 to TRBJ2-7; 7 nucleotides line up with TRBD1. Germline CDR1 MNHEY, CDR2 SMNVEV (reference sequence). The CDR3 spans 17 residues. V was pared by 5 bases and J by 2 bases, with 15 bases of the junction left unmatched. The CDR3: CASSLTTQGMRPYEQYF. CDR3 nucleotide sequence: TGTGCCAGCAGTCTAACCACACAGGGGATGAGGCCCTACGAGCAGTACTTC.

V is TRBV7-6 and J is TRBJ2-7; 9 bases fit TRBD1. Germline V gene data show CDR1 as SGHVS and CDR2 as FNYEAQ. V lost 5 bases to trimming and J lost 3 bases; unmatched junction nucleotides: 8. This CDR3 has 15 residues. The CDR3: CASSKGTGPIYEQYF. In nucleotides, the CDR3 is TGTGCCAGCAGCAAAGGGACAGGGCCCATCTACGAGCAGTACTTC.

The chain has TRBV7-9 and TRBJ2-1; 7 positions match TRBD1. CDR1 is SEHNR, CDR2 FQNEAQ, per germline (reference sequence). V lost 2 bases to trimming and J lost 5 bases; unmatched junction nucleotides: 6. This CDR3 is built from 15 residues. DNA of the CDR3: TGTGCCAGCAGCTTATTCCGGACAGGTGACAATGAGCAGTTCTTC. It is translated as CASSLFRTGDNEQFF. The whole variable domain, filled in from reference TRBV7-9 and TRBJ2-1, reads DTGVSQNPRHKITKRGQNVTFRCDPISEHNRLYWYRQTLGQGPEFLTYFQNEAQLEKSRLLSDRFSAERPKGSFSTLEIQRTEQGDSAMYLCASSLFRTGDNEQFFGPGTRLTVL.

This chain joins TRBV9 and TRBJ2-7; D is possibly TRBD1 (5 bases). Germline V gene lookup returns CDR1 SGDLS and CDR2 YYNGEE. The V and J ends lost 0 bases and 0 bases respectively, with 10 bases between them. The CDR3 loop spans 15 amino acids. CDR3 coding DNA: TGTGCCAGCAGCGTAGCTTGGGGCGTCTCCTACGAGCAGTACTTC. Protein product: CASSVAWGVSYEQYF.

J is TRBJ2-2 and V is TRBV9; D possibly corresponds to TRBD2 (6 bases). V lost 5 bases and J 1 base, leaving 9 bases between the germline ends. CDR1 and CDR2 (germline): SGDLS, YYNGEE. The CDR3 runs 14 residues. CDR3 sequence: CASSGEENTGELFF. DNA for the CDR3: TGTGCCAGCAGTGGGGAGGAGAACACCGGGGAGCTGTTTTTT.

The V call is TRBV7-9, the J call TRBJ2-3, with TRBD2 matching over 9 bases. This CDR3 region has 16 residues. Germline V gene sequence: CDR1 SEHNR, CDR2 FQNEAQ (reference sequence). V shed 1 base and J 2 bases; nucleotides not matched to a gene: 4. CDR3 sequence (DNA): TGTGCCAGCAGCTTAGTAGCGGGGGTGGACACAGATACGCAGTATTTT. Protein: CASSLVAGVDTDTQYF.

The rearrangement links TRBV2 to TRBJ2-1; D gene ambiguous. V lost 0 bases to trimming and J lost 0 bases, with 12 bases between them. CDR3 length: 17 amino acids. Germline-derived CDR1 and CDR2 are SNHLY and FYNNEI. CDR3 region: CASSEAQTSSSYNEQFF. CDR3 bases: TGTGCCAGCAGTGAAGCGCAAACATCGAGCTCCTACAATGAGCAGTTCTTC.

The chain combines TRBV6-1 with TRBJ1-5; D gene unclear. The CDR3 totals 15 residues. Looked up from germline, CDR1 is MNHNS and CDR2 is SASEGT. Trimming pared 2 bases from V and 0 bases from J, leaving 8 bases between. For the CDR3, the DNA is TGTGCCAGCAGTGAAATAGCCGGTAGCAATCAGCCCCAGCATTTT. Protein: CASSEIAGSNQPQHF.

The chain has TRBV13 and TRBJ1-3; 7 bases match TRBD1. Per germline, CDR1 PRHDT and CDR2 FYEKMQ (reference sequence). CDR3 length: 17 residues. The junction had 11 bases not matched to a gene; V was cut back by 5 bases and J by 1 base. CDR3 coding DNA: TGTGCCAGCAGCCTCAACACAGGGGTGGGATCTGGAAACACCATATATTTT. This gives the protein CASSLNTGVGSGNTIYF.

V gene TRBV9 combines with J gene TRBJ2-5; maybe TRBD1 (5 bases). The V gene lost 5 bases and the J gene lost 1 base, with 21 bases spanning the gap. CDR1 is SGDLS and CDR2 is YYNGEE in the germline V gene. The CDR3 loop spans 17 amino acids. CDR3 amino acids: CASSPQSRAATQETQYF. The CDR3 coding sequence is TGTGCCAGCAGTCCCCAGTCCAGGGCAGCCACCCAAGAGACCCAGTACTTC.

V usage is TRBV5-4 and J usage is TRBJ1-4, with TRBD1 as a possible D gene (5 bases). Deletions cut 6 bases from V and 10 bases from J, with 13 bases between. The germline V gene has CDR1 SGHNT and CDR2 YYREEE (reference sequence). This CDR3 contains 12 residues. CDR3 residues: CASTSGGGKLFF. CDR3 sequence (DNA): TGTGCCAGCACCTCAGGCGGGGGAAAACTGTTTTTT.

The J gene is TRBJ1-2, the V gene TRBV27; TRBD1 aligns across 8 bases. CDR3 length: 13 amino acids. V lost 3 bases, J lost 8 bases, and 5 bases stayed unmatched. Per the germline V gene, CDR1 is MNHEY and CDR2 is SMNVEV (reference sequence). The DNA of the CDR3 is TGTGCCAGCAGTTTCTGGACAGGGTCCGGCTACACCTTC. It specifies CASSFWTGSGYTF.

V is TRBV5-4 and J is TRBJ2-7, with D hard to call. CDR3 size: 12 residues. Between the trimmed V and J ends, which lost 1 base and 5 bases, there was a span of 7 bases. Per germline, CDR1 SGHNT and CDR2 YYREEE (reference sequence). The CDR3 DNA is TGTGCCAGCAGCTTGAGTTCGAACGAGCAGTACTTC. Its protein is CASSLSSNEQYF.

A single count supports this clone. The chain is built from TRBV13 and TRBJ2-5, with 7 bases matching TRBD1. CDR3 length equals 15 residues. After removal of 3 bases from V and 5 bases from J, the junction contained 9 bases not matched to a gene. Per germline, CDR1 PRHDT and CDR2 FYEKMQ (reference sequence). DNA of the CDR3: TGTGCCAGCAGCTTGGGACGAGGGGGCGGGGAGACCCAGTACTTC. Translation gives CASSLGRGGGETQYF.

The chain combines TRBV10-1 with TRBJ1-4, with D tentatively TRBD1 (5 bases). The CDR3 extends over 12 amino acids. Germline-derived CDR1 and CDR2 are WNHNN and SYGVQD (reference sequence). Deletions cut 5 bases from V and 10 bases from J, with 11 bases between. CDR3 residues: CASSRDSLKLFF. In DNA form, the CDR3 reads TGCGCCAGCAGTCGGGACTCTTTAAAACTGTTTTTT.

The CDR3 sequence: CASSKDTQYF. The CDR3 nucleotides are TGCGCCAGCAGTAAGGATACGCAGTATTTT. This chain links TRBV10-1 with TRBJ2-3; no clear D. Per germline, CDR1 WNHNN and CDR2 SYGVQD (reference sequence). Trimming took off 5 bases at V and 6 bases at J, with 3 bases between the two ends. The CDR3 consists of 10 residues.

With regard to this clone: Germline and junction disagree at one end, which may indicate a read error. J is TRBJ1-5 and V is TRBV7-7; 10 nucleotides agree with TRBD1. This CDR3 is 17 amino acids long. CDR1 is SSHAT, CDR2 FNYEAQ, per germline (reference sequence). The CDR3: CASSQVVGQGSPQPQHF. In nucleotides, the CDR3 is TGTGCTAGCAGCCAAGTAGTGGGACAGGGGTCACCTCAGCCCCAGCATTTT.

For the CDR3, the DNA is TGTGCCTGGAGTGAGGGGCTAGCGAGCAATGAGCAGTTCTTC. This encodes CAWSEGLASNEQFF. The chain recombines TRBV30 with TRBJ2-1; TRBD2 is a possible D gene (6 bases). The V end was cut by 1 base, the J end by 6 bases, with 13 bases between. The CDR3 loop spans 14 amino acids. Germline loops: CDR1 GTSNPN, CDR2 SVGIG (reference sequence). Filled out from reference TRBV30 and TRBJ2-1, the complete variable domain reads SQTIHQWPATLVQPVGSPLSLECTVEGTSNPNLYWYRQAAGRGLQLLFYSVGIGQISSEVPQNLSASRPQDRQFILSSKKLLLSDSGFYLCAWSEGLASNEQFFGPGTRLTVL.

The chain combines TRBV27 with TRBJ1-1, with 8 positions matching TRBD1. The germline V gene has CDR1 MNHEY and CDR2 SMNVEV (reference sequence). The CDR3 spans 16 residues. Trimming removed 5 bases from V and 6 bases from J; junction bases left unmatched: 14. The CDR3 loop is CASSGVRGQGIAEAFF. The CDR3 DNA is TGTGCCAGCAGTGGGGTCAGGGGGCAGGGGATTGCTGAAGCTTTCTTT.

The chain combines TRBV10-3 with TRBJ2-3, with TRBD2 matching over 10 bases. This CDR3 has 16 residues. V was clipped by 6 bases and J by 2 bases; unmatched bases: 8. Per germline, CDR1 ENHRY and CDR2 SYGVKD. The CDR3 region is CAIRATSGAHTDTQYF. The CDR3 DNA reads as TGTGCCATCAGGGCAACTAGCGGGGCGCACACAGATACGCAGTATTTT.

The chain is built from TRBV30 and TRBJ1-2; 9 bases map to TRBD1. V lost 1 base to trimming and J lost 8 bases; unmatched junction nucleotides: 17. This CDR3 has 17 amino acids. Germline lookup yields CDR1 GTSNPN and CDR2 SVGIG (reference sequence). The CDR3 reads CAWSAIGLSQGAQGYTF. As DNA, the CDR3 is TGTGCCTGGAGTGCCATAGGGTTATCACAGGGGGCTCAGGGCTACACCTTC.